Given below is one T cell receptor beta chain in context. The CDR3 covers 14 residues. Germline V gene sequence: CDR1 SGHAT, CDR2 FQNNGV. V shed 2 bases, J shed 9 bases, and the junction held 7 bases outside the gene matches. Libraries were prepared by immunoSEQ multiplex PCR; TCRdb keeps only in-frame clonotypes and omits some of them. The sample has 120,000 or so clones, 70% to 80% seen once; the top ten hold approximately 25%. This sample is drawn from a study of blood T cell repertoires in COVID-19. The overall study: PBMCs, B-cell-depleted T cells, or T cells were the source of the cDNA or gDNA that made up the material.

The chain recombines TRBV11-2 with TRBJ2-1; TRBD1 agrees at 7 bases. Sample: peripheral blood. The TCR sequence derives from a human donor in a cohort sampled during active COVID-19. CDR3 region: CASSLLTGSGEQFF. Written as DNA, the CDR3 is TGTGCCAGCAGCTTATTGACAGGGTCCGGTGAGCAGTTCTTC.